This T cell receptor (beta chain) was documented in a study of monozygotic twins with inflammatory bowel disease. Whole-study results and caveats: Lower TCRbeta diversity (inverse Simpson) was seen in IBD patients than in healthy co-twins. Resolution of different T cell subtypes was not achieved.

Each TCR library used 3500 ng of total RNA. TCRdb re-called the 5' RACE reads; every CDR3 protein appears as one record, without DNA. This sample's table has about 420,000 distinct CDR3 sequences. Concerning this clonotype: No antigen is known for it.

The CDR3 runs to 14 residues. The germline V gene encodes CDR1 ENHRY and CDR2 SYGVKD. The chain couples TRBV10-3 to TRBJ2-1; the D gene TCRdb calls, TRBD2, cannot be checked with no DNA. The clonotype comes from a human donor with ulcerative colitis or Crohn's disease, or a healthy co-twin of an affected twin (not recorded which). The sample comprised blood. CDR3 loop: CAISDRLVPNEQFF.